One and the same sample provided the 21 T cell receptor beta chains below, sequenced in a study of immune evolution from preneoplasia to lung adenocarcinoma. TCRdb's table, derived via immunoSEQ multiplex PCR, lists solely in-frame clones and lacks some. The sample includes 6,000 to 7,000 clones, approximately 84% of them seen just once. What was sequenced was FFPE lung adenocarcinoma in situ tissue. The source is a donor at least 70 years old with lung adenocarcinoma.

The chain has TRBV30 and TRBJ1-5, with D maybe TRBD1 (5 bases). Trimming took 3 bases from V and 4 from J, leaving 16 bases between them. CDR3 length: 15 amino acids. Germline-derived CDR1 and CDR2 are GTSNPN and SVGIG (reference sequence). CDR3 sequence: CAWSKKGLLNQPQHF. The CDR3 DNA reads as TGTGCCTGGAGCAAAAAGGGGTTGTTAAATCAGCCCCAGCATTTT.

The J gene is TRBJ2-4, the V gene TRBV7-2; D is unclear. CDR1 and CDR2 (germline): SGHTA, FQGNSA. The CDR3 consists of 15 residues. V was pared by 2 bases and J by 7 bases, with 15 bases between. The CDR3 here is CASSLKVGPRNIQYF. The CDR3 DNA is TGTGCCAGCAGCTTAAAGGTGGGCCCCAGGAACATTCAGTACTTC.

The chain links TRBV10-3 to TRBJ1-2, with TRBD1 matching 8 bases. The V gene end was trimmed by 10 bases and the J gene end by 6 bases; junction bases not matched to a gene: 16. The CDR3 is 15 residues long. The germline gives CDR1 ENHRY, CDR2 SYGVKD. CDR3 nucleotide sequence: TGTGCCAGCCGTAGACAGGGGCGCGCTGGGGATGGCTACACCTTC. Translation: CASRRQGRAGDGYTF.

This clone was seen once. The rearrangement links TRBV6-6 to TRBJ1-2, with TRBD1 identical over 9 bases. The germline V gene encodes CDR1 MNHNY and CDR2 SVGAGI (reference sequence). J was trimmed by 6 bases and V by 6 bases; bases with no gene match: 11. CDR3 size: 15 residues. DNA of the CDR3: TGTGCCAGCAGAAGCCGGGACAGGGTTTTTGATGGCTACACCTTC. As protein: CASRSRDRVFDGYTF.

The chain employs TRBV7-8 and TRBJ1-4, with D maybe TRBD1 (6 bases). CDR3 length: 18 residues. Germline values: CDR1 SGHVS, CDR2 FQNEAQ. Between the trimmed V and J ends, which lost 4 bases and 3 bases, there was a span of 21 bases. CDR3 protein: CASSSGVANIGANEKLFF. CDR3 nucleotide sequence: TGTGCCAGCAGCTCAGGGGTCGCTAACATCGGAGCTAATGAAAAACTGTTTTTT.

This clone was recorded only once. The chain uses TRBV6-5 and TRBJ1-1; tentative D call: TRBD1 (5 bases). Deletions cut 0 bases from V and 1 base from J, with 9 bases between. The CDR3 runs 15 residues. Germline CDR1 and CDR2: MNHEY and SVGAGI. This chain's CDR3 is CASSYSPGGNTEAFF. CDR3 nucleotides: TGTGCCAGCAGTTACTCACCCGGGGGGAACACTGAAGCTTTCTTT.

V gene TRBV5-4 combines with J gene TRBJ1-2; D is possibly TRBD1 (5 bases). Trimming removed 4 bases from V and 3 bases from J, with 16 bases in between. The CDR3 has 15 amino acids. The V gene's germline CDR1 is SGHNT and CDR2 YYREEE (reference sequence). As DNA, the CDR3 is TGTGCCAGCAGCCCTCAAGGGTTAGGGGACTATGGCTACACCTTC. It is translated as CASSPQGLGDYGYTF. Full variable domain (rest looked up from reference TRBV5-4 and TRBJ1-2): ETGVTQSPTHLIKTRGQQVTLRCSSQSGHNTVSWYQQALGQGPQFIFQYYREEENGRGNFPPRFSGLQFPNYSSELNVNALELDDSALYLCASSPQGLGDYGYTFGSGTRLTVV.

The rearrangement uses TRBV4-1 and TRBJ2-2, with 7 bases lining up with TRBD2. The V and J ends lost 1 base and 0 bases, in that order; junction bases with no gene match: 2. The length of the CDR3 is 16 residues. CDR1 is MGHRA and CDR2 is YSYEKL in the germline V gene. CDR3: CASSQASGPNTGELFF. The CDR3 DNA reads as TGCGCCAGCAGCCAAGCTAGCGGTCCGAACACCGGGGAGCTGTTTTTT.

The CDR3, as DNA: TGCGCCAGCAGCGTGGACAGGGGACAAGACGAGCAGTACTTC. Translation gives CASSVDRGQDEQYF. V usage is TRBV5-1 and J usage is TRBJ2-7; TRBD1 agrees at 9 bases. Germline V gives CDR1 SGHRS, CDR2 YFSETQ. With V trimmed by 4 bases and J by 5 bases, 7 bases remained unmatched. The CDR3 extends over 14 amino acids.

In this sample, this clone turned up a few times. The rearrangement uses TRBV19 and TRBJ2-1; 9 bases align to TRBD2. The CDR3 spans 15 residues. Germline V gene data show CDR1 as LNHDA and CDR2 as SQIVND (reference sequence). V gave up 1 base and J gave up 6 bases; unmatched junction bases: 4. The CDR3 loop is CASSIVAGALNEQFF. Written as DNA, the CDR3 is TGTGCCAGTAGTATAGTAGCGGGAGCTCTCAATGAGCAGTTCTTC.

This rearrangement joins TRBV18 to TRBJ2-7, with 9 bases fitting TRBD1. Germline loops: CDR1 KGHSH, CDR2 LQKENI. Trimming at V came to 2 bases and at J to 2 bases, leaving 4 bases not matched to a gene. CDR3 length: 15 residues. In DNA, the CDR3 is TGTGCCAGCTCACCAACGGGACAGGGCACCTACGAGCAGTACTTC. Translating gives CASSPTGQGTYEQYF.

The rearrangement joins TRBV19 to TRBJ1-1; D perhaps matches TRBD1 (5 bases). This CDR3 has 16 residues. Germline CDR1 LNHDA, CDR2 SQIVND (reference sequence). Deletions cut 0 bases from V and 3 bases from J, with 14 bases between. This chain's CDR3 is CASSIDLGRVDTEAFF. In nucleotides, the CDR3 is TGTGCCAGTAGTATAGATCTCGGCAGGGTTGACACTGAAGCTTTCTTT.

The rearrangement uses TRBV10-3 and TRBJ2-2; 13 bases fit TRBD2. The CDR3 spans 17 residues. The germline gives CDR1 ENHRY, CDR2 SYGVKD. V was clipped by 10 bases and J by 3 bases; unmatched bases: 11. This chain's CDR3 is CATLPELAGGYTGELFF. CDR3 coding DNA: TGTGCCACCCTCCCGGAACTAGCGGGAGGGTACACCGGGGAGCTGTTTTTT.

The rearrangement uses TRBV19 and TRBJ2-5; TRBD2 might be the D (5 bases). Germline loops: CDR1 LNHDA, CDR2 SQIVND (reference sequence). The CDR3 spans 16 residues. V was cut by 5 bases and J by 2 bases, with 18 bases left in between. The CDR3 is CASSSRGVHSQETQYF. The CDR3 region has the DNA TGTGCCAGTAGTTCCCGGGGAGTACACTCACAAGAGACCCAGTACTTC.

The CDR3 DNA reads as TGTGCCAGCAGCGTAGTACAGGGTTTGGGCTACACCTTC. Amino acids: CASSVVQGLGYTF. The chain has TRBV9 and TRBJ1-2; perhaps TRBD1 as D (6 bases). Germline V gene sequence: CDR1 SGDLS, CDR2 YYNGEE. With 0 bases removed from V and 8 bases from J, the gap between germline ends came to 11 bases. CDR3 length: 13 amino acids. The full variable domain, with the rest looked up from reference TRBV9 and TRBJ1-2, is DSGVTQTPKHLITATGQRVTLRCSPRSGDLSVYWYQQSLDQGLQFLIQYYNGEERAKGNILERFSAQQFPDLHSELNLSSLELGDSALYFCASSVVQGLGYTFGSGTRLTVV.

This clone has just one count. The same CDR3 is also encoded by other DNA sequences in this sample. The rearrangement links TRBV6-5 to TRBJ2-7; no reliable D call. Trimming shortened V by 4 bases and J by 1 base, and 14 bases separated the two germline ends. The CDR3 length is 15 residues. Germline lookup yields CDR1 MNHEY and CDR2 SVGAGI. CDR3 DNA sequence: TGTGCCAGCAGTTCCTCGGGTATCGGGTCCTACGAGCAGTACTTC. It specifies CASSSSGIGSYEQYF.

This clone has only one observation. The chain joins TRBV30 to TRBJ2-3, with TRBD2 as a possible D gene (5 bases). Germline lookup yields CDR1 GTSNPN and CDR2 SVGIG (reference sequence). The V end was cut by 0 bases, the J end by 6 bases, with 7 bases between. This CDR3 region has 12 residues. The CDR3 DNA follows: TGTGCCTGGAGTGTACTAGGGGATACGCAGTATTTT. It encodes CAWSVLGDTQYF. Looking up the rest from reference TRBV30 and TRBJ2-3 gives the full variable domain: SQTIHQWPATLVQPVGSPLSLECTVEGTSNPNLYWYRQAAGRGLQLLFYSVGIGQISSEVPQNLSASRPQDRQFILSSKKLLLSDSGFYLCAWSVLGDTQYFGPGTRLTVL.

The chain carries TRBV7-9 and TRBJ1-4; D is unresolved. The CDR3 loop spans 17 amino acids. Trimming took off 1 base at V and 5 bases at J, with 17 bases between the two ends. The germline V gene has CDR1 SEHNR and CDR2 FQNEAQ (reference sequence). The CDR3 bases are TGTGCCAGCAGCTTAGTAGGGCCCAGGCCTGGGAATGAAAAACTGTTTTTT. Its translation is CASSLVGPRPGNEKLFF.

The J gene is TRBJ2-7, the V gene TRBV21-1. TRBV21-1 is labeled a pseudogene. This CDR3 region has 15 residues. In DNA, the CDR3 is TGTGCCAGCGGGGTTTTACGGGTTTGCTCCTACGAGCAGTACTTC. Its protein product is CASGVLRVCSYEQYF.

The rearrangement joins TRBV10-2 to TRBJ2-7, with 7 bases that match TRBD1. The CDR3 has 14 amino acids. V trimming: 5 bases; J trimming: 4 bases; junction bases outside the gene matches: 8. Germline V gene data show CDR1 as WSHSY and CDR2 as SAAADI. The CDR3 is CASSSRTGPYEQYF. CDR3 DNA sequence: TGCGCCAGCAGTTCACGGACAGGCCCTTACGAGCAGTACTTC.

This chain uses TRBV9 with TRBJ1-6; 7 bases map to TRBD1. Trimming cost V 4 bases and J 9 bases; bases outside gene matches: 7. Germline V gives CDR1 SGDLS, CDR2 YYNGEE. There are 14 residues in the CDR3. The CDR3 sequence is CASSPAGGGSPLHF. CDR3 coding DNA: TGTGCCAGCAGCCCTGCAGGGGGTGGTTCACCCCTCCACTTT.